This T cell receptor (beta chain) emerged from a study of beta chain features in type 1 diabetes. The ends were cut back, 6 bases at V and 4 bases at J, with 14 bases in the middle. CDR3 length: 14 residues. The germline V gene encodes CDR1 ENHRY and CDR2 SYGVKD. Study-wide results and caveats: VDJ junctions sequenced from type 1 diabetes patients showed fewer insertions and more deletions.

There are a few counts of this clone. Its matching antigen is unknown. What was sequenced were expressed TCRB transcripts, since all of the isolated RNA had been reverse transcribed. Clones were read by immunoSEQ multiplex PCR, and TCRdb kept only the in-frame ones, dropping some. The sample consists of 680,000 or so clones, about 14% of them appearing once. The sample taken for sequencing was naive CD4+ T cells from blood. The chain uses TRBV10-3 and TRBJ2-3, with TRBD2 as a possible D gene (5 bases). The clonotype originates from a man between 18 and 29 years old in good health. In DNA form, the CDR3 reads TGTGCCATCAGACGGGGTTCGTTATCAGATACGCAGTATTTT. Protein sequence: CAIRRGSLSDTQYF.